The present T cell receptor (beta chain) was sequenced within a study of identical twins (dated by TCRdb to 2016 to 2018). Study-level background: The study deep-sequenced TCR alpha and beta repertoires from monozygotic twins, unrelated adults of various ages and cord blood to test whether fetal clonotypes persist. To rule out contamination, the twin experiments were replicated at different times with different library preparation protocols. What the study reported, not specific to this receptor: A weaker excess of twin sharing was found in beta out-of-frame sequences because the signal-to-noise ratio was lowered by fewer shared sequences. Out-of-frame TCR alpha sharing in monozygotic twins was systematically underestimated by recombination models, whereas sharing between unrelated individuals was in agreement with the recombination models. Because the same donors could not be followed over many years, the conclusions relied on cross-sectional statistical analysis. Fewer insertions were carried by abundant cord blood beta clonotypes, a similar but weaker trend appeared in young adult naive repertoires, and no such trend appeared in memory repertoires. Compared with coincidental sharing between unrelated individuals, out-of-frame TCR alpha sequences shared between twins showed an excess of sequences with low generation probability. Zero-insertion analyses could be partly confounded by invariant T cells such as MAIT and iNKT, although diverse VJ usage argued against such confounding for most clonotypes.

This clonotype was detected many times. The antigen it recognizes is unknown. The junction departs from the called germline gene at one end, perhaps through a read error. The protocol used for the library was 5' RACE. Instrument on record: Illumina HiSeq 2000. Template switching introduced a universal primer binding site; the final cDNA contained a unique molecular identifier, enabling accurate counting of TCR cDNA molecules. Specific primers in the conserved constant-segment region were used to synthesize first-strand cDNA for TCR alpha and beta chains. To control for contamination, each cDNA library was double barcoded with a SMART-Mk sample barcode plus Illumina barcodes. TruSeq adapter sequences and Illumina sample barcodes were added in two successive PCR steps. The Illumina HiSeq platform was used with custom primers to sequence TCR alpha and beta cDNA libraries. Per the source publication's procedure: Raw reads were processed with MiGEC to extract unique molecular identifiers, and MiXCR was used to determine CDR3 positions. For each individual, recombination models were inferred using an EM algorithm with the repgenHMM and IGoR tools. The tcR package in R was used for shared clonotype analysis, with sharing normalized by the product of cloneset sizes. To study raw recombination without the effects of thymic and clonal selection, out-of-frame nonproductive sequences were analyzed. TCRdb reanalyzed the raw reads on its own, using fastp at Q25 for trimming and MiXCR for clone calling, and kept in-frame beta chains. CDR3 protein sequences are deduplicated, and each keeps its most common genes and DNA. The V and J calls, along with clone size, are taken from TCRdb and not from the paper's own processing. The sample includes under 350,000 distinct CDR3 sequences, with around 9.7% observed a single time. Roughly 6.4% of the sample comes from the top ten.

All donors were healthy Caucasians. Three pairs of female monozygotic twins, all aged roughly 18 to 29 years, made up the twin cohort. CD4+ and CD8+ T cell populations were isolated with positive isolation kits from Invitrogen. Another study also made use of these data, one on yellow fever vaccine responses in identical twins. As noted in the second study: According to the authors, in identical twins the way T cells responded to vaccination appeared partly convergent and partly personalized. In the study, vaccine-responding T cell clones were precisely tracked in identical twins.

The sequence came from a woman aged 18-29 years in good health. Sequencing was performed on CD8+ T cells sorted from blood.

The nucleotides read TGTGCCAGCAGCTTAGCCCCCCGGGAGACCCAGTACTTC. Translated, it gives CASSLAPRETQYF. The receptor chain draws on TRBV12-3 or TRBV12-4 and TRBJ2-5; no confident D gene assignment can be made. The CDR3 numbers 13 residues from cysteine through phenylalanine. Solely the CDR3 DNA is kept, with 39 bases framed from the first base.